This is a list of T cell receptor beta chains from one sample in a study of blood T cell repertoires in COVID-19. Clones were read by immunoSEQ multiplex PCR, and TCRdb kept only the in-frame ones, dropping some. The table records about 69,000 clones, roughly 80% of them present only once. The sample taken for sequencing was peripheral blood. All receptors come from a man between 60 and 75 years old with acute or convalescent COVID-19. Each CDR3 is given with its conserved first and last residue. A D gene is named only where the DNA matches it firmly. A clone size is listed for some rows: how often the clone was seen (once, few, many), or a class if it is expanded.

j_call clone_size v_call d_call cdr3_aa cdr3_nt
TRBJ1-1 - TRBV6-6 - CASRNTGNTEAFF TGTGCCAGCAGGAATACAGGGAACACTGAAGCTTTCTTT
TRBJ1-5 - TRBV7-9 - CASSLRGQPQHF TGTGCCAGCAGCTTACGGGGTCAGCCCCAGCATTTT
TRBJ2-1 - TRBV6-1 - CASSDLGRSYNEQFF TGTGCCAGCAGTGATCTGGGCAGATCCTACAATGAGCAGTTCTTC
TRBJ1-1 - TRBV12-3/TRBV12-4 TRBD1 CASSSRTGGEAFF TGTGCCAGCAGTTCCCGGACAGGGGGTGAAGCTTTCTTT
TRBJ1-1 - TRBV7-8 - CASSLAGGARMNTEAFF TGTGCCAGCAGCTTAGCTGGCGGGGCGCGAATGAACACTGAAGCTTTCTTT
TRBJ1-1 - TRBV6-5 - CASMLGRGNTEAFF TGTGCCAGCATGCTGGGGAGAGGGAACACTGAAGCTTTCTTT
TRBJ2-1 - TRBV4-2 TRBD2 CASSPRGVSNEQFF TGTGCCAGCAGCCCGCGGGGGGTATCGAATGAGCAGTTCTTC
TRBJ2-7 once TRBV5-4 TRBD1 CASSLGGQGPYEQYF TGTGCCAGCAGCTTGGGAGGACAGGGGCCCTACGAGCAGTACTTC
TRBJ2-1 - TRBV7-2 - CASSPRGAESSYNEQFF TGTGCCAGCAGCCCGCGGGGCGCCGAAAGCTCCTACAATGAGCAGTTCTTC
TRBJ1-1 once TRBV6-5 TRBD1 CASRARQGTTEAFF TGTGCCAGCAGAGCAAGACAGGGGACCACTGAAGCTTTCTTT
TRBJ1-2 - TRBV5-1 - CASGEQSKYGYTF TGCGCCAGCGGGGAGCAAAGTAAATATGGCTACACCTTC
TRBJ2-2 few TRBV6-5 - CASTYSGNTGELFF TGTGCCAGCACTTATTCGGGGAACACCGGGGAGCTGTTTTTT
TRBJ2-2 - TRBV6-6 - CASSWRKQANTGELFF TGTGCCAGCAGTTGGAGGAAGCAGGCGAACACCGGGGAGCTGTTTTTT
TRBJ1-1 - TRBV7-9 - CASSRRPTAEGEAFF TGTGCCAGCAGCCGACGGCCAACAGCGGAGGGGGAAGCTTTCTTT
TRBJ1-3 - TRBV2 - CASSESPQALNTIYF TGTGCCAGCAGTGAAAGTCCACAGGCGTTAAACACCATATATTTT
TRBJ1-1 - TRBV7-2 - CASSKIQGYTEAFF TGTGCCAGCAGCAAAATCCAGGGATACACTGAAGCTTTCTTT
TRBJ2-3 - TRBV11-3 - CASSLGTLGATQYF TGTGCCAGCAGCTTGGGCACCCTCGGTGCAACGCAGTATTTT
TRBJ1-3 - TRBV29-1 - CSVGTNSGNTIYF TGCAGCGTTGGGACAAACTCTGGAAACACCATATATTTT
TRBJ1-4 - TRBV13 TRBD1 CASKSGTGDEKLFF TGTGCCAGCAAATCCGGGACAGGAGATGAAAAACTGTTTTTT
TRBJ1-6 - TRBV7-6 - CASSLAGGAGSPLHF TGTGCCAGCAGCTTAGCGGGGGGGGCTGGGTCACCCCTCCACTTT
TRBJ2-3 - TRBV18 TRBD2 CASSPVRGGNTDTQYF TGTGCCAGCTCACCGGTCCGCGGGGGGAACACAGATACGCAGTATTTT
TRBJ1-6 - TRBV4-2 - CASSQGQGSGSYNSPLHF TGTGCCAGCAGCCAAGGTCAGGGATCTGGGTCCTATAATTCACCCCTCCACTTT
TRBJ1-2 - TRBV29-1 - CSVDITPNYGYTF TGCAGCGTTGATATCACTCCTAACTATGGCTACACCTTC
TRBJ2-3 - TRBV11-2 - CASSLDGGGIDTQYF TGTGCCAGCAGCTTAGATGGGGGGGGCATTGATACGCAGTATTTT
TRBJ2-1 - TRBV11-3 TRBD2 CASSPGGYGEQFF TGTGCCAGCTCCCCGGGGGGGTATGGAGAGCAGTTCTTC
TRBJ2-5 - TRBV6-2/TRBV6-3 - CASSYVLKSGTQYF TGTGCCAGCAGTTACGTCCTAAAATCAGGGACCCAGTACTTC
TRBJ1-4 - TRBV7-8 TRBD1 CASSSQGEDGEKLFF TGTGCCAGCAGCTCGCAGGGGGAAGATGGAGAAAAACTGTTTTTT
TRBJ1-3 - TRBV6-5 TRBD1 CASRRQGGGNTIYF TGTGCCAGCAGGAGACAGGGCGGTGGAAACACCATATATTTT
TRBJ2-5 once TRBV20-1 - CSASRGQETQYF TGCAGTGCCAGTAGAGGGCAAGAGACCCAGTACTTC
TRBJ2-1 - TRBV7-3 - CASSFTSYNEQFF TGTGCCAGCAGCTTCACCAGTTACAATGAGCAGTTCTTC
TRBJ2-1 - TRBV27 - CASNPSEGRYNEQFF TGTGCCAGCAACCCCTCGGAGGGCCGCTACAATGAGCAGTTCTTC
TRBJ1-1 - TRBV18 - CASSREATELF TGTGCCAGCTCACGGGAGGCGACAGAATTGTTT
TRBJ1-5 - TRBV5-4 - CASSLRQSNQPQHF TGTGCCAGCAGCCTCCGACAGTCCAATCAGCCCCAGCATTTT
TRBJ1-2 - TRBV6-2/TRBV6-3 TRBD1 CASSRDDRVRSRGYTF TGTGCCAGCAGTCGGGATGACAGGGTAAGGTCGCGAGGCTACACCTTC
TRBJ1-2 once TRBV20-1 - CSGQGNYGYTF TGCAGTGGCCAGGGGAACTATGGCTACACCTTC
TRBJ2-5 - TRBV18 - CASSAGTEETQYF TGTGCCAGCTCAGCCGGGACTGAGGAGACCCAGTACTTC
TRBJ1-3 - TRBV29-1 - CSVVTGNTIYF TGCAGCGTTGTCACTGGAAACACCATATATTTT
TRBJ1-3 - TRBV5-6 - CASRTVNRNTIYF TGTGCCAGCAGGACAGTTAATAGAAACACCATATATTTT
TRBJ2-2 - TRBV24-1 TRBD1 CATSDFGTDRNTGELFF TGTGCCACCAGTGATTTCGGGACAGACCGGAACACCGGGGAGCTGTTTTTT
TRBJ2-1 - TRBV29-1 - CSAFRLAPDEQFF TGCAGCGCTTTTCGATTAGCCCCCGATGAGCAGTTCTTC
TRBJ1-2 - TRBV3-1/TRBV3-2 TRBD1 CASSQGDSYGYTF TGTGCCAGCAGCCAAGGGGACAGTTATGGCTACACCTTC
TRBJ1-5 once TRBV6-6 - CASSYTGVGGGQPQHF TGTGCCAGCAGTTACACGGGCGTGGGGGGAGGTCAGCCCCAGCATTTT
TRBJ1-4 - TRBV9 - CASSPRQANNEKLFF TGTGCCAGCAGCCCAAGACAGGCCAATAATGAAAAACTGTTTTTT
TRBJ1-3 - TRBV12-5 - CASGLAPPEGNTIYF TGTGCTAGTGGTTTGGCCCCCCCGGAGGGAAACACCATATATTTT
TRBJ2-1 - TRBV7-6 - CASSLAQGFNEQFF TGTGCCAGCAGCTTAGCACAGGGTTTTAATGAGCAGTTCTTC
TRBJ2-5 few TRBV10-3 TRBD2 CATRLAGETQYF TGTGCCACCCGACTAGCGGGGGAGACCCAGTACTTC
TRBJ1-2 few TRBV4-2 - CASSQVNSGRIDGYTF TGTGCCAGCAGCCAAGTGAATTCAGGGCGGATTGATGGCTACACCTTC
TRBJ2-5 - TRBV7-2 TRBD2 CASSHGRVQETQYF TGTGCCAGCAGCCATGGGAGGGTCCAAGAGACCCAGTACTTC
TRBJ1-5 - TRBV5-6 - CASSSLDGGNQPQHF TGTGCCAGCAGCTCCCTAGACGGTGGCAATCAGCCCCAGCATTTT
TRBJ1-1 - TRBV19 TRBD1 CASSMTGGMNTEAFF TGTGCCAGTAGTATGACAGGGGGAATGAACACTGAAGCTTTCTTT
TRBJ2-7 - TRBV19 - CASSKRAAGTMRSYEQYF TGTGCCAGTAGCAAAAGAGCAGCCGGGACAATGAGATCCTACGAGCAGTACTTC
TRBJ2-2 - TRBV6-5 TRBD1 CASSPQGGAGELFF TGTGCCAGCAGTCCACAGGGGGGCGCCGGGGAGCTGTTTTTT
TRBJ1-4 few TRBV4-2 TRBD1 CASSQFDRGGEKLFF TGTGCCAGCAGCCAATTCGACAGGGGAGGAGAAAAACTGTTTTTT
TRBJ1-5 once TRBV7-2 - CASSLGVGPQHF TGTGCCAGCAGCTTAGGAGTTGGTCCCCAGCATTTT
TRBJ2-1 - TRBV9 TRBD1 CASSAGAGGADEQFF TGTGCCAGCAGCGCCGGGGCAGGGGGAGCGGATGAGCAGTTCTTC
TRBJ1-1 - TRBV7-2 TRBD1 CASSVRQGPNTEAFF TGTGCCAGCAGCGTCCGACAGGGGCCGAACACTGAAGCTTTCTTT
TRBJ1-4 - TRBV4-3 - CASSQAGRDEKLFF TGCGCCAGCAGCCAAGCAGGGAGGGATGAAAAACTGTTTTTT